This T cell receptor beta chain is from a study of cytomegalovirus exposure and HLA in healthy donors. The overall study: Among the 300 to 500 genotyped donors, 70% to 85% were placed in the Caucasian-associated ancestry cluster.

In the PCR, 60 Vbeta and 13 Jbeta primers were used. Profiling relied on immunoSEQ multiplex PCR, and the TCRdb table lists in-frame clones only, not all of them. The repertoire has some 54,000 clones, around 80% of them found once; the top ten carry less than 7%. Trimming left V 2 bases short and J 0 bases short, with 10 bases between. The germline V gene has CDR1 SGHTA and CDR2 FQGTGA. CDR3 size: 15 residues. This receptor was identified in a male donor in good health and CMV-seronegative. The sequencing input was PBMCs. This rearrangement joins TRBV7-3 to TRBJ1-1; tentative D call: TRBD1 (5 bases). This chain's CDR3 is CASSLGGSMNTEAFF. The CDR3 DNA sequence: TGTGCCAGCAGCTTAGGGGGGAGCATGAACACTGAAGCTTTCTTT.